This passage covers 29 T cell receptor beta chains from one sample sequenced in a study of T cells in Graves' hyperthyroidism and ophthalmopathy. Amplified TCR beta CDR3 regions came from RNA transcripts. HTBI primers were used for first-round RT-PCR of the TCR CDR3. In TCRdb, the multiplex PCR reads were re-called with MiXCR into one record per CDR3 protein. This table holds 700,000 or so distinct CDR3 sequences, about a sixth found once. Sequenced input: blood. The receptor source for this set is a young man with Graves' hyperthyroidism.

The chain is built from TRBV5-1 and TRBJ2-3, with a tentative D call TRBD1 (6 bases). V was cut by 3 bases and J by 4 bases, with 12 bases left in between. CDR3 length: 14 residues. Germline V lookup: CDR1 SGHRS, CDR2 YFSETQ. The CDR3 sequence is CASSSGQRSDTQYF. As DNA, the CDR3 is TGCGCCAGCAGCTCAGGACAGCGTTCAGATACGCAGTATTTT.

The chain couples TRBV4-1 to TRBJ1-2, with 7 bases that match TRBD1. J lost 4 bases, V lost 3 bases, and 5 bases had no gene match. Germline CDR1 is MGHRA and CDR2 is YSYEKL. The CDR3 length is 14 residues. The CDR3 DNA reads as TGCGCCAGCAGCCAGATTGGGACAGTCTATGGCTACACCTTC. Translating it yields CASSQIGTVYGYTF.

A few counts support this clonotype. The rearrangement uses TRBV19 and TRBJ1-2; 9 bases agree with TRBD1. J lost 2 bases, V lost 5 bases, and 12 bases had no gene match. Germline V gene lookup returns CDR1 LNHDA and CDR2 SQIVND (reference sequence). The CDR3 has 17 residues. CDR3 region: CASSLTHYRGQNYGYTF. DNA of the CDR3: TGTGCCAGTAGTCTGACCCATTACAGGGGGCAAAACTATGGCTACACCTTC.

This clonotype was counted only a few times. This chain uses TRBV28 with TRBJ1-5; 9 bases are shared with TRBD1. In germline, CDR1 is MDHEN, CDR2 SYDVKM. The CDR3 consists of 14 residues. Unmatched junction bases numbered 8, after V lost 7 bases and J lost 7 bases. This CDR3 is CASTRRTGAQPQHF. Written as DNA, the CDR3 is TGTGCCAGCACCCGTCGGACAGGGGCGCAGCCCCAGCATTTT.

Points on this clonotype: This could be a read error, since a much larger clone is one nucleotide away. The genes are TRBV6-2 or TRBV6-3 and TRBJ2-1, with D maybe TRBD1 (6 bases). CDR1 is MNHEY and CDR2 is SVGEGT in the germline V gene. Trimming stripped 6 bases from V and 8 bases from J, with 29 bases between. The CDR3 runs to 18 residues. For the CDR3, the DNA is TGTGCCAGCAGAACGGACAGATTACCGAATAGTCCGCAGGATGAGCAGTTCTTC. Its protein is CASRTDRLPNSPQDEQFF.

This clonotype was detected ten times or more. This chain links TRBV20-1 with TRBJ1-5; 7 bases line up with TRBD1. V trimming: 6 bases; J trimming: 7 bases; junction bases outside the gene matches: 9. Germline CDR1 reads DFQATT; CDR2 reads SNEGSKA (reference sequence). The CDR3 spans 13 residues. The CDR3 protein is CSAADRVVQPQHF. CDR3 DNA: TGCAGTGCAGCCGACAGGGTAGTACAGCCCCAGCATTTT.

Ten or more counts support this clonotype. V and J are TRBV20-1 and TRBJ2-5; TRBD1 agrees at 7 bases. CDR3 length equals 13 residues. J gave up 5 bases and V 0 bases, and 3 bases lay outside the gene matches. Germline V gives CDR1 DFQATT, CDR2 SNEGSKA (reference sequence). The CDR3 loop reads CSARETGRETQYF. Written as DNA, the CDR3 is TGCAGTGCTAGAGAGACAGGGCGGGAGACCCAGTACTTC.

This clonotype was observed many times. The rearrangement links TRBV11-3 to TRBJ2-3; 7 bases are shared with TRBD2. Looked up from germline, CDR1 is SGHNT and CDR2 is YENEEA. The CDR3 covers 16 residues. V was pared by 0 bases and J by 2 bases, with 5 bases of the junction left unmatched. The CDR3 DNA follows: TGTGCCAGCAGCTTAGAGCACCGGGACTACACAGATACGCAGTATTTT. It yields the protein CASSLEHRDYTDTQYF.

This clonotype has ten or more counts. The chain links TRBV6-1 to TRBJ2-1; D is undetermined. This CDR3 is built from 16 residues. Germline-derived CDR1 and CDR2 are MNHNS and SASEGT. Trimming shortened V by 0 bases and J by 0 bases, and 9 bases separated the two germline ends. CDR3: CASSEAGWSSYNEQFF. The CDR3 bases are TGTGCCAGCAGTGAAGCGGGGTGGAGCTCCTACAATGAGCAGTTCTTC.

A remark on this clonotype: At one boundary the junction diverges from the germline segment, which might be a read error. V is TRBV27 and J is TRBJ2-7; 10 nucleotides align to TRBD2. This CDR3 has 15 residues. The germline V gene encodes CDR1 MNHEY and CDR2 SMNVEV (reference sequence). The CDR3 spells CASSKAGTSVNEQCF. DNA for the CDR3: TGTGCCAGCAGTAAGGCCGGGACTAGCGTCAACGAGCAGTGCTTC.

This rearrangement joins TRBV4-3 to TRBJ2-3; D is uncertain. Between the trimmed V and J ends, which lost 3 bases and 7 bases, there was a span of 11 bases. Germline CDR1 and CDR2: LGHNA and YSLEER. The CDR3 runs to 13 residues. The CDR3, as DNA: TGCGCCAGCAGCCAGGATACCAGCTATACGCAGTATTTT. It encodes CASSQDTSYTQYF.

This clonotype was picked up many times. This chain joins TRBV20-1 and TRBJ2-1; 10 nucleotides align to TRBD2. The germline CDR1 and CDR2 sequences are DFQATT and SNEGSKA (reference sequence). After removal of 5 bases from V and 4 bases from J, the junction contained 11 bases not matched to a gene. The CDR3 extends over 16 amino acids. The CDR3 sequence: CSAWLGAGGYYNEQFF. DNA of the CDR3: TGCAGTGCTTGGCTAGGAGCGGGAGGGTATTACAATGAGCAGTTCTTC.

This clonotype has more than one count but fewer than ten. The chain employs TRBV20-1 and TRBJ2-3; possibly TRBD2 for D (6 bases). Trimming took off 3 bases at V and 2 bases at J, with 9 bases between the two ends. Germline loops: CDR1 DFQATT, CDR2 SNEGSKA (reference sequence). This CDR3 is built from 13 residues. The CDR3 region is CSARDYDTDTQYF. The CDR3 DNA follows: TGCAGTGCTAGGGACTATGACACAGATACGCAGTATTTT.

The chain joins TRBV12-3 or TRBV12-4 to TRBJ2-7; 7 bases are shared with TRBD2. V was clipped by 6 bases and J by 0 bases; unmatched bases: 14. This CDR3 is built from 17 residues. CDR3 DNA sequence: TGTGCCAGCAGCCCCCTAGGGGCTAGCGGATTCTCCTACGAGCAGTACTTC. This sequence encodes CASSPLGASGFSYEQYF.

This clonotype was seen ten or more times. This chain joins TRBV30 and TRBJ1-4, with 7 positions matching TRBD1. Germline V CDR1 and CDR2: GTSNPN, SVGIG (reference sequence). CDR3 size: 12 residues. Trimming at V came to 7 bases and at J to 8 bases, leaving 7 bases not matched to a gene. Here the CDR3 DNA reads TGTGCCTCCCTCAGGGGGAAGGAAAAACTGTTTTTT. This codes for CASLRGKEKLFF.

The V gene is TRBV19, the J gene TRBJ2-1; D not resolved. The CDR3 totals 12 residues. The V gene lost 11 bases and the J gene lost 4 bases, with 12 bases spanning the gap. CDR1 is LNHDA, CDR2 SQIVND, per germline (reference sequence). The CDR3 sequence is CAGHMGYNEQFF. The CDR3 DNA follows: TGTGCCGGCCATATGGGGTACAATGAGCAGTTCTTC.

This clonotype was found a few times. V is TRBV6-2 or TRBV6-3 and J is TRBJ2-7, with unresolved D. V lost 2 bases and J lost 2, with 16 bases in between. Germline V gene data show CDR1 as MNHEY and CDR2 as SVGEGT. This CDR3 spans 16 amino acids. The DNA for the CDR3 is TGTGCCAGCAGTTACACCTCGGGCGGCCAAGCCTACGAGCAGTACTTC. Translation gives CASSYTSGGQAYEQYF.

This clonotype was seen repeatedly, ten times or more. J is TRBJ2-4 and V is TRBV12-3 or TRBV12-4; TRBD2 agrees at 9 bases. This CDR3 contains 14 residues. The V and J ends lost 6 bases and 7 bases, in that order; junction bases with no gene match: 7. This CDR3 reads CASSWTSATNIQYF. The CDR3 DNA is TGTGCCAGCAGCTGGACTAGCGCGACTAACATTCAGTACTTC.

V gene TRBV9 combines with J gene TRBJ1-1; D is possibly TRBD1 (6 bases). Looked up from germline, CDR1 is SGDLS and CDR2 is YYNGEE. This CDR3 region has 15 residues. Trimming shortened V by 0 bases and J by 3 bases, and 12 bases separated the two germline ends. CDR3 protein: CASSVANRADTEAFF. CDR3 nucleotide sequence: TGTGCCAGCAGCGTAGCAAACAGGGCGGACACTGAAGCTTTCTTT.

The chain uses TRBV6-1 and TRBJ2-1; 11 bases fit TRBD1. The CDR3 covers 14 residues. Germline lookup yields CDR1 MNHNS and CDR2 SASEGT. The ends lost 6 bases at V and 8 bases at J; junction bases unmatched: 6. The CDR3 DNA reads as TGTGCCAGCAGGTCCGGGACAGGGGGGGATGAGCAGTTCTTC. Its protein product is CASRSGTGGDEQFF.

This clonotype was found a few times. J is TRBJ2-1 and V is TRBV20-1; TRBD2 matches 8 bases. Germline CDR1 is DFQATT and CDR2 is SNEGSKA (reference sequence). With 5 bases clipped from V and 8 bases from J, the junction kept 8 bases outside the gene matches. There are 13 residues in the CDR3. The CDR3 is CSAGKRERYEQFF. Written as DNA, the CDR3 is TGCAGTGCTGGTAAGCGGGAGAGGTATGAGCAGTTCTTC.

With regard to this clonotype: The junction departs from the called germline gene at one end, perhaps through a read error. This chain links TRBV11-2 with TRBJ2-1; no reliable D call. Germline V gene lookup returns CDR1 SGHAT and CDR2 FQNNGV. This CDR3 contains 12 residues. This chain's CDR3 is CASSRIGNEQFF. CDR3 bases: TGCGCCAGCAGCCGAATCGGCAATGAGCAGTTCTTC.

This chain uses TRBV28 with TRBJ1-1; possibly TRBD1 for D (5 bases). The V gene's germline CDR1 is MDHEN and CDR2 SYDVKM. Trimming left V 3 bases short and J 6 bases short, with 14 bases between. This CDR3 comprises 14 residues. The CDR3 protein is CASSFGQGGAEAFF. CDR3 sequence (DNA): TGTGCCAGCAGTTTTGGCCAGGGAGGCGCTGAAGCTTTCTTT.

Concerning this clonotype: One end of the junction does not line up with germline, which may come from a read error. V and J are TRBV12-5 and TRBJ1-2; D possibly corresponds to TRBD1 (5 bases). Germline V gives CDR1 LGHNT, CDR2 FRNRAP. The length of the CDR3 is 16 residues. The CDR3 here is CATGLVAGTLVYGDTF. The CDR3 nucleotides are TGTGCTACCGGTTTGGTGGCGGGGACTTTAGTGTATGGCGACACCTTC.

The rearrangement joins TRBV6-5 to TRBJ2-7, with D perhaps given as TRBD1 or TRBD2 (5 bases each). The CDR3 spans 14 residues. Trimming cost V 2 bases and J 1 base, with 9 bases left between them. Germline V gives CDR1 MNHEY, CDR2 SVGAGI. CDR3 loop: CASSYGGNSYEQYF. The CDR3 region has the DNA TGTGCCAGCAGTTACGGGGGAAATTCCTACGAGCAGTACTTC.

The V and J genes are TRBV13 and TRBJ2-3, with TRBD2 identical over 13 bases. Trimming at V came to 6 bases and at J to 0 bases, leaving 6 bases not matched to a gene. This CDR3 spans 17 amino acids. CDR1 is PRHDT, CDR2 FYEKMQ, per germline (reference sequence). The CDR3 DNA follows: TGTGCCAGCAGATCCGGGACTAGCGGGGAAAGCACAGATACGCAGTATTTT. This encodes CASRSGTSGESTDTQYF.

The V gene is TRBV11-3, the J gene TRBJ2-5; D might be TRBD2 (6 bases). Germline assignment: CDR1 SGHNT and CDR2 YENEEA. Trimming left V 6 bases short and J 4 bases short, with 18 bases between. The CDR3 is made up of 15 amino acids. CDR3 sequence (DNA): TGTGCCAGCAGACCAGCGGGCCCGTTAGGAGAGACCCAGTACTTC. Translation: CASRPAGPLGETQYF. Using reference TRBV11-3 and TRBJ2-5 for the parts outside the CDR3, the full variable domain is EAGVVQSPRYKIIEKKQPVAFWCNPISGHNTLYWYLQNLGQGPELLIRYENEEAVDDSQLPKDRFSAERLKGVDSTLKIQPAELGDSAVYLCASRPAGPLGETQYFGPGTRLLVL.

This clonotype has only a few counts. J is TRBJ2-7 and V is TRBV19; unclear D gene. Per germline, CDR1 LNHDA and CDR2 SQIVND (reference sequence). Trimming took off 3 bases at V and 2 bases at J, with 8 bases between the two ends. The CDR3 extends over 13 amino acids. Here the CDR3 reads CASSMGRPYEQYF. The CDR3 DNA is TGTGCCAGTAGTATGGGTAGGCCCTACGAGCAGTACTTC. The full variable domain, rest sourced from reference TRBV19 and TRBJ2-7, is DGGITQSPKYLFRKEGQNVTLSCEQNLNHDAMYWYRQDPGQGLRLIYYSQIVNDFQKGDIAEGYSVSREKKESFPLTVTSAQKNPTAFYLCASSMGRPYEQYFGPGTRLTVT.

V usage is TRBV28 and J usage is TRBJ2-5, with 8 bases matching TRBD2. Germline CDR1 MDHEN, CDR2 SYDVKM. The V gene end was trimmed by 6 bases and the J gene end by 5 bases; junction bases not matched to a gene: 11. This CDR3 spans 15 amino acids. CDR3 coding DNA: TGTGCCAGCAGCATCAGCGGGAGTGGGTTCGAGACCCAGTACTTC. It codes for CASSISGSGFETQYF.